These 13 T cell receptor beta chains came from one sample sequenced in a study of blood T cell repertoires in COVID-19. Clones were sequenced by immunoSEQ multiplex PCR, and TCRdb holds only the in-frame ones, with some missing. The sample carries hundreds of thousands of clones, roughly nine tenths recorded once. Sequencing input: PBMCs or T cells enriched from blood (not recorded which). These TCRs come from a woman aged 40 to 50 who had recovered from COVID-19.

V usage is TRBV4-1 and J usage is TRBJ2-3; 14 bases are a match to TRBD2. The CDR3 spans 20 residues. V dropped 4 bases and J dropped 0; count of bases not matched to a gene: 12. From germline, CDR1 is MGHRA and CDR2 YSYEKL. This chain's CDR3 is CASSPFRLAGGEPSTDTQYF. In DNA form, the CDR3 reads TGCGCCAGCAGCCCTTTCCGACTAGCGGGAGGGGAGCCTAGCACAGATACGCAGTATTTT.

The chain uses TRBV7-8 and TRBJ1-2, with TRBD1 identical over 7 bases. In germline, CDR1 is SGHVS, CDR2 FQNEAQ. Trimming removed 3 bases from V and 4 bases from J; junction bases left unmatched: 5. The CDR3 length is 14 residues. CDR3 loop: CASSFTGVSYGYTF. The CDR3 region has the DNA TGTGCCAGCAGCTTTACAGGGGTAAGCTATGGCTACACCTTC.

The chain uses TRBV19 and TRBJ1-3, with D possibly TRBD1 on 5 matching bases. Per germline, CDR1 LNHDA and CDR2 SQIVND (reference sequence). The CDR3 contains 16 residues. V lost 8 bases and J lost 0, with 17 bases in between. CDR3 loop: CASGPLGHHSGNTIYF. The DNA for the CDR3 is TGTGCCAGTGGACCCCTGGGGCACCACTCTGGAAACACCATATATTTT.

The chain employs TRBV19 and TRBJ2-2; 8 nucleotides agree with TRBD1. The CDR3 is made up of 16 amino acids. J gave up 7 bases and V 0 bases, and 7 bases lay outside the gene matches. Germline CDR1 is LNHDA and CDR2 is SQIVND (reference sequence). The CDR3: CASSIEQGGLLGELFF. In DNA form, the CDR3 reads TGTGCCAGTAGTATAGAACAGGGGGGACTTCTCGGGGAGCTGTTTTTT.

This clone was detected once. The gene calls are TRBV28 and TRBJ1-4; D not resolved. Trimming took 10 bases from V and 3 from J, leaving 6 bases between them. Germline V gene sequence: CDR1 MDHEN, CDR2 SYDVKM. CDR3 length: 11 amino acids. The CDR3 DNA sequence: TGTGCCACCCTTTCTAATGAAAAACTGTTTTTT. Translating gives CATLSNEKLFF.

This clone has a single count. The rearrangement uses TRBV28 and TRBJ2-3; D unresolved. V was clipped by 10 bases and J by 4 bases, with 15 bases between them. Germline V gives CDR1 MDHEN, CDR2 SYDVKM. There are 13 residues in the CDR3. For the CDR3, the DNA is TGTGCCACCGCCAAGAGTCTCCCAGATACGCAGTATTTT. This codes for CATAKSLPDTQYF.

This clone has only one observation. The gene calls are TRBV4-2 and TRBJ2-3, with 8 bases lining up with TRBD1. From germline, CDR1 is LGHNA and CDR2 YNFKEQ. J gave up 5 bases and V 1 base, and 8 bases lay outside the gene matches. There are 16 residues in the CDR3. In nucleotides, the CDR3 is TGTGCCAGCAGCCAAGGGGACAGGTCCACTAAAGATACGCAGTATTTT. Translated, it gives CASSQGDRSTKDTQYF.

The genes are TRBV28 and TRBJ1-4; unclear D gene. The CDR3 loop spans 14 amino acids. The V gene lost 3 bases and the J gene lost 8 bases, with 13 bases spanning the gap. Germline CDR1 is MDHEN and CDR2 is SYDVKM. CDR3 protein: CASSLDPRGEKLFF. In DNA, the CDR3 is TGTGCCAGCAGTTTGGATCCGCGGGGAGAAAAACTGTTTTTT.

The chain uses TRBV7-2 and TRBJ1-2; 9 bases map to TRBD1. In germline, CDR1 is SGHTA, CDR2 FQGNSA. After removal of 4 bases from V and 8 bases from J, the junction contained 11 bases not matched to a gene. The CDR3 runs 15 residues. The CDR3 DNA follows: TGTGCCAGCAGCTCCTCACCGGACAGGGGAAAGGGCTACACCTTC. The encoded protein is CASSSSPDRGKGYTF.

V and J are TRBV30 and TRBJ2-1; D is ambiguous. With 3 bases removed from V and 0 bases from J, the gap between germline ends came to 9 bases. Germline CDR1 reads GTSNPN; CDR2 reads SVGIG (reference sequence). CDR3 length: 14 residues. The CDR3 here is CAWSRRSSYNEQFF. The CDR3 nucleotides are TGTGCCTGGAGCCGGCGGAGCTCCTACAATGAGCAGTTCTTC.

The chain carries TRBV4-1 and TRBJ2-7, with 8 positions matching TRBD1. Germline CDR1 MGHRA, CDR2 YSYEKL. The CDR3 has 16 residues. J gave up 6 bases and V 3 bases, and 13 bases lay outside the gene matches. The CDR3 sequence is CASSQAIGQGFVEQYF. The DNA for the CDR3 is TGCGCCAGCAGCCAGGCGATTGGACAGGGATTTGTCGAGCAGTACTTC.

This chain connects TRBV24-1 to TRBJ1-5, with a weak D call TRBD1 (6 bases). V was trimmed by 4 bases and J by 3 bases, leaving 12 bases between them. There are 15 residues in the CDR3. CDR1 is KGHDR, CDR2 SFDVKD, per germline. The CDR3 region is CATSDPGQLNQPQHF. The DNA for the CDR3 is TGTGCCACCAGTGACCCCGGACAGCTCAATCAGCCCCAGCATTTT.

The chain couples TRBV27 to TRBJ1-6; 9 bases are a match to TRBD1. The CDR3 sequence is 15 residues long. The trim removed 6 bases at V and 8 bases at J, leaving 8 bases unmatched. Germline V gene data show CDR1 as MNHEY and CDR2 as SMNVEV (reference sequence). In DNA, the CDR3 is TGTGCCAGCAGGGGGGGGACAGGGACGGATTCACCCCTCCACTTT. Residues: CASRGGTGTDSPLHF.